A selection of T cell receptor beta chains follows, all from one sample in a study of siplizumab effects on memory and regulatory T cells. TCRdb keeps only in-frame clones here, not all; method: immunoSEQ multiplex PCR. In the table there are 95,000 to 100,000 clones, 92% of which are singletons. The sample taken for sequencing was non-Treg CD4+ T cells sorted from blood. Receptors originate from a human donor in good health. The CDR3 runs from the conserved cysteine through the conserved F or W. A D gene is named only where the DNA matches it firmly. Size is stated for part of the rows, as once, few or many counts, or as a class when the clone is expanded.

V	J	D	size	CDR3	DNA
TRBV15	TRBJ2-7	TRBD1	NA	CATSRDSRDSYEQYF	TGTGCCACCAGCAGAGATTCCCGGGACAGCTACGAGCAGTACTTC
TRBV4-1	TRBJ2-3	TRBD2	NA	CASSPSGTSGRTDTQYF	TGCGCCAGCAGCCCTTCCGGGACTAGCGGGAGAACAGATACGCAGTATTTT
TRBV5-6	TRBJ2-2	NA	once	CASSPQGPNTGELFF	TGTGCCAGCAGCCCCCAGGGACCGAACACCGGGGAGCTGTTTTTT
TRBV10-3	TRBJ2-3	TRBD1	NA	CAISGKTGPGDTQYF	TGTGCCATCAGTGGGAAGACAGGGCCGGGAGATACGCAGTATTTT
TRBV10-3	TRBJ1-1	NA	NA	CAIRDPRENTEAFF	TGTGCCATCAGGGATCCAAGGGAGAACACTGAAGCTTTCTTT
TRBV2	TRBJ1-5	TRBD1	once	CASSENRGGNQPQHF	TGTGCCAGCAGTGAAAACAGGGGCGGCAATCAGCCCCAGCATTTT
TRBV4-2	TRBJ1-5	NA	few	CASSQDRGFNQPQHF	TGTGCCAGCAGCCAAGACCGGGGCTTCAATCAGCCCCAGCATTTT
TRBV19	TRBJ2-1	NA	NA	CASRAADNEQFF	TGTGCCAGTAGGGCTGCGGACAATGAGCAGTTCTTC
TRBV6-6	TRBJ2-3	NA	NA	CASSWGDTGTDTQYF	TGTGCCAGCAGTTGGGGGGATACAGGCACAGATACGCAGTATTTT
TRBV19	TRBJ2-1	NA	NA	CASKGLRTWGEQFF	TGTGCCAGTAAAGGACTAAGAACCTGGGGTGAGCAGTTCTTC
TRBV7-8	TRBJ2-2	NA	NA	CASSLAGTANTGELFF	TGTGCCAGCAGCTTAGCCGGGACGGCGAACACCGGGGAGCTGTTTTTT
TRBV6-1	TRBJ1-1	NA	NA	CASSPGTVNTEAFF	TGTGCCAGCAGCCCCGGGACGGTGAACACTGAAGCTTTCTTT
TRBV11-3	TRBJ2-1	NA	NA	CASSPTGTYNEQFF	TGTGCCAGCAGCCCAACAGGGACCTACAATGAGCAGTTCTTC
TRBV5-1	TRBJ2-6	TRBD1	once	CASSSLTGGSSGANVLTF	TGCGCCAGCAGCTCGTTGACAGGGGGAAGCTCTGGGGCCAACGTCCTGACTTTC
TRBV7-8	TRBJ2-7	TRBD2	NA	CASSSRVAGIEQYF	TGTGCCAGCAGCTCTCGGGTAGCGGGAATCGAGCAGTACTTC
TRBV30	TRBJ2-7	TRBD2	NA	CAWSGSGRPNWEQYF	TGTGCCTGGAGTGGTAGCGGGAGGCCCAATTGGGAGCAGTACTTC
TRBV9	TRBJ2-3	NA	once	CASSPMASSSDTQYF	TGTGCCAGCAGCCCGATGGCTTCATCCTCAGATACGCAGTATTTT
TRBV28	TRBJ1-3	TRBD1	NA	CASSPPGQKRLGNTIYF	TGTGCCAGCAGCCCACCGGGACAGAAACGACTCGGAAACACCATATATTTT
TRBV28	TRBJ1-6	TRBD1	NA	CASRDRANSPLHF	TGTGCCAGCAGGGACAGGGCCAATTCACCCCTCCACTTT
TRBV6-5	TRBJ2-3	NA	NA	CASSYGPGQVPDTQYF	TGTGCCAGCAGTTACGGGCCGGGACAAGTCCCAGATACGCAGTATTTT
TRBV10-3	TRBJ2-4	NA	NA	CATPRGAGNIQYF	TGTGCCACCCCTAGGGGGGCTGGAAACATTCAGTACTTC
TRBV5-1	TRBJ1-1	NA	NA	CASSLAAQGGEAFF	TGCGCCAGCAGCTTGGCCGCACAGGGTGGTGAAGCTTTCTTT
TRBV25-1	TRBJ2-3	NA	NA	CASSEYALAGDTQYF	TGTGCCAGCAGTGAATATGCACTAGCCGGAGATACGCAGTATTTT
TRBV7-2	TRBJ2-7	NA	NA	CASSLSGQSAQYF	TGTGCCAGCAGCTTATCTGGACAGTCCGCGCAGTACTTC
TRBV6-4	TRBJ2-2	NA	NA	CASSDNSVRSTGELFF	TGTGCCAGCAGTGACAATAGCGTAAGGAGCACCGGGGAGCTGTTTTTT
TRBV4-2	TRBJ2-2	TRBD2	NA	CASSPRPSGRVANTGELFF	TGTGCCAGCAGCCCGAGGCCTAGCGGGAGGGTTGCGAACACCGGGGAGCTGTTTTTT
TRBV29-1	TRBJ1-5	NA	NA	CSVGTQNQPQHF	TGCAGCGTTGGGACACAGAATCAGCCCCAGCATTTT
TRBV27	TRBJ2-7	NA	NA	CASRPNQGYEQYF	TGTGCCAGCAGACCAAATCAGGGCTACGAGCAGTACTTC
TRBV9	TRBJ2-1	NA	once	CASSVGGRFFNEQFF	TGTGCCAGCAGCGTAGGCGGGCGGTTTTTCAATGAGCAGTTCTTC
TRBV21-1	TRBJ2-7	NA	few	CASSRDQDSEYYEQYF	TGTGCCAGCAGCCGAGACCAGGACAGCGAGTACTACGAGCAGTACTTC
TRBV7-3	TRBJ2-6	TRBD1	NA	CASSPLGTGGSGANVLTF	TGTGCCAGCAGCCCGTTGGGGACAGGGGGCTCTGGGGCCAACGTCCTGACTTTC
TRBV7-9	TRBJ1-2	NA	NA	CASSLADYGYTF	TGTGCCAGCAGCTTAGCCGACTATGGCTACACCTTC
TRBV7-6	TRBJ2-2	TRBD1	NA	CASSFQQGSNTGELFF	TGTGCCAGCAGCTTCCAACAGGGGTCGAACACCGGGGAGCTGTTTTTT
TRBV11-3	TRBJ2-6	TRBD1	NA	CASSFQGASGANVLTF	TGTGCCAGCAGCTTCCAGGGGGCATCTGGGGCCAACGTCCTGACTTTC
TRBV6-4	TRBJ2-2	TRBD1	NA	CASSRGTGTNTGELFF	TGTGCCAGCAGTAGGGGGACAGGGACGAACACCGGGGAGCTGTTTTTT
TRBV28	TRBJ2-7	NA	once	CASSFGVPNEQYF	TGTGCCAGCAGTTTTGGCGTACCCAACGAGCAGTACTTC
TRBV4-1	TRBJ2-4	NA	few	CASSQWPGARENIQYF	TGCGCCAGCAGCCAATGGCCCGGGGCGAGGGAAAACATTCAGTACTTC
TRBV6-5	TRBJ1-2	NA	NA	CASSQPGPAYGYTF	TGTGCCAGCAGTCAACCGGGGCCGGCCTATGGCTACACCTTC
TRBV10-2	TRBJ2-2	TRBD2	NA	CASSLGLAANTGELFF	TGCGCCAGCAGCTTAGGACTAGCGGCGAACACCGGGGAGCTGTTTTTT
TRBV28	TRBJ1-5	NA	NA	CASRAYGSSNQPQHF	TGTGCCAGCAGGGCCTATGGCTCAAGCAATCAGCCCCAGCATTTT
TRBV19	TRBJ2-1	TRBD1	NA	CASGTGVYNEQFF	TGTGCCAGCGGGACAGGGGTCTACAATGAGCAGTTCTTC
TRBV5-4	TRBJ2-5	TRBD2	NA	CASSKGGSQETQYF	TGTGCCAGCAGCAAGGGAGGGAGCCAAGAGACCCAGTACTTC
TRBV29-1	TRBJ1-4	NA	once	CSVGEKLFF	TGCAGCGTTGGGGAAAAACTGTTTTTT
TRBV27	TRBJ1-5	NA	NA	CASKGGAPSGNQPQHF	TGTGCCAGCAAAGGGGGGGCCCCATCAGGCAATCAGCCCCAGCATTTT
TRBV9	TRBJ2-3	TRBD2	NA	CASSAQPRAGGTDTQYF	TGTGCCAGCAGCGCCCAGCCCCGAGCGGGGGGCACAGATACGCAGTATTTT
TRBV19	TRBJ1-5	NA	NA	CASSHWRAEKPQHF	TGTGCCAGTAGCCACTGGCGGGCCGAGAAGCCCCAGCATTTT
TRBV5-8	TRBJ1-5	NA	NA	CASSPAGHTNQPQHF	TGTGCCAGCAGCCCTGCGGGACATACCAATCAGCCCCAGCATTTT
TRBV2	TRBJ1-5	TRBD1	NA	CASSSDRVNQPQHF	TGTGCCAGCAGTTCGGACAGGGTAAACCAGCCCCAGCATTTT
TRBV28	TRBJ2-2	TRBD2	NA	CASYSRTSGGGFAPTGELFF	TGTGCCAGCTACTCAAGGACTAGCGGGGGGGGTTTTGCCCCCACCGGGGAGCTGTTTTTT
TRBV7-2	TRBJ2-7	TRBD1	NA	CASSLEGVTGGLTYEQYF	TGTGCCAGCAGCTTAGAGGGTGTTACAGGGGGGTTAACCTACGAGCAGTACTTC
TRBV5-4	TRBJ2-2	TRBD2	NA	CASSLSGRNTGELFF	TGTGCCAGCAGTTTAAGCGGGAGAAACACCGGGGAGCTGTTTTTT
TRBV6-1	TRBJ1-5	NA	NA	CASSRDGSNQPQHF	TGTGCCAGCAGTCGGGACGGTAGCAATCAGCCCCAGCATTTT
TRBV7-6	TRBJ2-2	TRBD2	NA	CASSLTILGGGGELFF	TGTGCCAGCAGCTTAACAATCCTCGGGGGGGGCGGGGAGCTGTTTTTT
TRBV5-8	TRBJ2-5	TRBD1	NA	CASSPTGPYQETQYF	TGTGCCAGCAGCCCGACAGGGCCGTACCAAGAGACCCAGTACTTC
TRBV4-2	TRBJ2-2	NA	few	CASSQVAGNTGELFF	TGTGCCAGCAGCCAAGTGGCGGGGAACACCGGGGAGCTGTTTTTT